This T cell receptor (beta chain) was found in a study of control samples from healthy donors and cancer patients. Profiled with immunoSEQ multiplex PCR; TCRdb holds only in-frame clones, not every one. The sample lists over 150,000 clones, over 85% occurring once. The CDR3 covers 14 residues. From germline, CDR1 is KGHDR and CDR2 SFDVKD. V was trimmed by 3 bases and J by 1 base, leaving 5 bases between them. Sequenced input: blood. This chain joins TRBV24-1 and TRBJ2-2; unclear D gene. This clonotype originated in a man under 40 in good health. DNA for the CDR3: TGTGCCACCAGTGATCGGAAGAACACCGGGGAGCTGTTTTTT. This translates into CATSDRKNTGELFF.